The present T cell receptor beta chain was sequenced within a study of Ad26.COV2.S vaccination and SARS-CoV-2 variants (dated by TCRdb to the early 2020s). Notes on the research overall: Donors in the vaccine arm were drawn from COV1001, a multicentre, randomized, double-blind, placebo-controlled phase I-IIa trial testing Ad26.COV2.S in healthy adults. Dosing of Ad26.COV2.S was intramuscular, at either 5x10^10 or 1x10^11 viral particles, delivered as one shot or as two shots spaced 56 days apart. Sequencing of the TCRbeta repertoire served to evaluate the specificity and breadth of SARS-CoV-2-reactive T cell receptors following Ad26.COV2.S vaccination. The TCR-sequenced set comprised around 30 samples: around 20 Ad26.COV2.S vaccine recipients, 5 placebo recipients and 8 SARS-CoV-2 convalescent individuals. Participants in the trial were split at random into five groups of five each, receiving low-dose or high-dose Ad26.COV2.S once or twice, or else placebo on both occasions. Investigators remained blinded to trial group allocation during experiments and outcome assessment.

The paper's findings and limits, for the study overall: Substantial breadth of spike-specific CD8+ and CD4+ T cell responses was reported after vaccination. Vaccine and placebo recipients had similar non-spike TCR breadth, a finding consistent with the vaccine containing only spike. Comparing responses between vaccine doses or regimens was not something the study was powered to do. According to the authors, total T cell responses may have been underestimated by the TCR breadth and depth analyses. Higher spike-specific TCR breadth was observed in Ad26.COV2.S recipients than in placebo recipients (P = 0.0014).

The treatment or condition tag for this specimen amounts to: over 15 received Ad26.COV2.S at low or high dose, single or two shots; roughly five received placebo; per-sample allocation not given. Repertoires of vaccine and placebo recipients were sequenced from samples collected on day 63 after the first injection. Between 29 July and 7 August 2020, Cohort 1b enrolled about two dozen adults aged 18-55 years at one site in Boston, USA. Ad26.COV2.S was a replication-incompetent adenovirus type 26 vector that expressed a prefusion-stabilized SARS-CoV-2 spike protein derived from the original Wuhan strain. The immunoSEQ Assay was the method used to sequence TCRbeta CDR3 regions. After extraction, genomic DNA underwent amplification by bias-controlled multiplex PCR, followed by high-throughput sequencing. The study's processing was this. To quantify the absolute abundance of every unique TCRbeta CDR3 region, sequences were collapsed and filtered. T cell fraction was estimated by normalizing TCRbeta template counts to usable DNA, with usable DNA measured through amplification of reference genes found in all nucleated cells. Repertoire TCRs were annotated as SARS-CoV-2-specific when V gene, CDR3 amino acid sequence and J gene were exactly matched to a known reactive TCR set. MIRA supplied the reference SARS-CoV-2 TCR set, which was filtered for enrichment in COVID-19-positive ImmuneCODE repertoires so that public or cross-reactive TCRs were removed. Based on the MIRA antigens, annotated TCRs were further analysed at the level of specific ORF or position within ORF. Depth was the summed frequency of annotated unique rearrangements, while breadth was defined as annotated unique rearrangements over total unique productive rearrangements. Group comparisons of TCR breadth used two-sided Wilcoxon rank-sum tests. Held by TCRdb, this immuneACCESS table contains in-frame sequences only and omits some clones. Under half of the omission traces to an unresolved V gene where checked; the cause of the rest is unknown. The V and J calls and clone size were taken over from that table, and D and trimming were inferred from the DNA. Counted in this sample were 200,000 to 300,000 clones; roughly nine tenths of them appeared once. 2.9% of the sample lies in the top ten.

As to this clone: Its antigen is currently not known. No qualities accompany the bases; no much larger clone lies one base away.

The sequence derives from a person between 18 and 59 years old who received the Ad26.COV2.S COVID-19 vaccine or a placebo. The source was peripheral blood, collected in a trial of Ad26.COV2.S vaccine versus placebo.

The DNA sequence is given as TGTGCCACCAGCTGGGGGCAGGTTAACACCGGGGAGCTGTTTTTT. This yields the protein CATSWGQVNTGELFF. Recombination linked TRBV24-1 to TRBJ2-2; TRBD1 is a weak D gene call, 6 bases matching. V is reduced by 7 bases and J by 2 bases, leaving a spacing of 13 bases between them. There are 15 amino acids in the CDR3, from cysteine to phenylalanine inclusive. The CDR3 DNA has 45 bases and is translated from base 1. In the germline V gene, CDR1 corresponds to KGHDR and CDR2 to SFDVKD.